This entry concerns a single T cell receptor beta chain. What it recognizes is unknown. The data originate from a study of blood T cells in healthy people across ages. Per germline, CDR1 SEHNR and CDR2 FQNEAQ (reference sequence). The CDR3 has 11 residues. Trimming pared 11 bases from V and 5 bases from J, leaving 11 bases between. Findings of the study overall: A greater number of naive CD4+ cells and higher diversity distinguished long-lived donors from aged donors.

There were healthy Caucasian individuals from Russia, aged roughly 6 to 95, serving as donors. A J-beta primer mix and a sample-barcoded 5' primer were used in a second PCR of about 7 to 12 cycles. Every molecule of cDNA carried a tag from a template-switch adaptor with 12 random nucleotides. TCRdb re-called the 5' RACE reads with MiXCR, one entry per CDR3 protein. The sample holds 1.5 million to 2 million distinct CDR3 sequences, around half seen once. The J gene is TRBJ2-3, the V gene TRBV7-9; D is ambiguous. The sample was blood. This sequence was found in a woman between 40 and 50 years old in good health. CDR3 region: CAFPMVDTQYF. In nucleotides, the CDR3 is TGTGCCTTTCCTATGGTAGATACGCAGTATTTT.